This TCR beta chain was sequenced for a study of T cell changes during pregnancy in multiple sclerosis. Repertoires were generated with immunoSEQ multiplex PCR, while TCRdb's copy carries only in-frame clones and drops some. The sample lists 40,000 to 45,000 clones; 85% to 90% were seen once. Germline V gene data show CDR1 as GTSNPN and CDR2 as SVGIG (reference sequence). The CDR3 has 15 amino acids. The V end was cut by 4 bases, the J end by 1 base, with 16 bases between. Sequenced here: CD4+ T cells from peripheral blood mononuclear cells, sampled in the first trimester of pregnancy. This receptor was taken from a female donor with multiple sclerosis, enrolled in a pregnancy study. The chain is built from TRBV30 and TRBJ1-1, with unresolved D. Here the CDR3 DNA reads TGTGCCTGGACCTCCCCCGGGGTTTGGAACACTGAAGCTTTCTTT. Encoded protein: CAWTSPGVWNTEAFF.